One sample yielded the 4 T cell receptor beta chains listed below, sequenced in a study of vaccination and CD4 T cells after COVID-19. Once obtained from cultured CD4+ T cells, the DNA was sequenced using the Oncomine TCR Beta short-read assay. One entry per CDR3 protein results from TCRdb running MiXCR on the PCR reads. Among 15,000 or so distinct CDR3 sequences listed, roughly 50% were seen once. The treatment here: roughly 10-day PBMC culture with coronavirus spike peptide pools or control peptides (ViraFEST assay). The antigens of these receptors remain unknown. Input material: CD4+ T cells from blood, cultured in vitro. The receptors derive from a human donor who had recovered from COVID-19.

This chain links TRBV18 with TRBJ2-5; 10 bases are a match to TRBD2. With V trimmed by 5 bases and J by 5 bases, 8 bases remained unmatched. Germline V CDR1 and CDR2: KGHSH, LQKENI. This CDR3 has 15 residues. The CDR3 here is CASSVPGLAMETQYF. DNA of the CDR3: TGTGCCAGCTCAGTTCCGGGACTAGCGATGGAGACCCAGTACTTC.

CDR3 residues: CATSDQGTGGTQPQHF. CDR3 sequence (DNA): TGTGCCACCAGTGACCAAGGGACAGGAGGTACTCAGCCCCAGCATTTT. This chain joins TRBV24-1 and TRBJ1-5, with 8 bases fitting TRBD1. V lost 4 bases to trimming and J lost 6 bases; unmatched junction nucleotides: 10. CDR1 and CDR2 (germline): KGHDR, SFDVKD. The length of the CDR3 is 16 residues.

V gene TRBV6-1 combines with J gene TRBJ2-3; D gene uncertain. Germline V gives CDR1 MNHNS, CDR2 SASEGT. This CDR3 contains 10 residues. Trimming took 8 bases from V and 5 from J, leaving 5 bases between them. The chain's CDR3 is CASGVDTQYF. In DNA, the CDR3 is TGTGCCAGCGGGGTAGATACGCAGTATTTT.

This clonotype was seen a handful of times. The chain uses TRBV27 and TRBJ2-7; D might be TRBD2 (5 bases). Germline V gene lookup returns CDR1 MNHEY and CDR2 SMNVEV (reference sequence). With 5 bases removed from V and 3 bases from J, the gap between germline ends came to 11 bases. The CDR3 has 13 amino acids. CDR3 nucleotides: TGTGCCAGCAGTCTCCAGGCGGGCTACGAGCAGTACTTC. The encoded protein is CASSLQAGYEQYF.